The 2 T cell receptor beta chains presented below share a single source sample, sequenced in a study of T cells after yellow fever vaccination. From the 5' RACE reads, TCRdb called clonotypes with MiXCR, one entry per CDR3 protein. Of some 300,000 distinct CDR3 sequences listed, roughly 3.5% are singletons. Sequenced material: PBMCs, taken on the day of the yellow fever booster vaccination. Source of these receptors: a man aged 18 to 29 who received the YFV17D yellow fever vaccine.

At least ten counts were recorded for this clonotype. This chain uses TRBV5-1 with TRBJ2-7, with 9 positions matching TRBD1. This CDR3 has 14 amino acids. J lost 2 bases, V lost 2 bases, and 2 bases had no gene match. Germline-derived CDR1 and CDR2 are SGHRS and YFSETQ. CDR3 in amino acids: CASSFRDRAYEQYF. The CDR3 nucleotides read TGCGCCAGCAGCTTTCGGGACAGGGCCTACGAGCAGTACTTC.

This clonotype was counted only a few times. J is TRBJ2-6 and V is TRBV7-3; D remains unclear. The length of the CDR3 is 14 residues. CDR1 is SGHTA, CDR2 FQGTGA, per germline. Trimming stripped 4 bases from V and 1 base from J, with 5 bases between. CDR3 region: CASSSTSGANVLTF. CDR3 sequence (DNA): TGTGCCAGCAGCTCGACATCTGGGGCCAACGTCCTGACTTTC. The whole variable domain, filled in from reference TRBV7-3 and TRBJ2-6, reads GAGVSQTPSNKVTEKGKYVELRCDPISGHTALYWYRQSLGQGPEFLIYFQGTGAADDSGLPNDRFFAVRPEGSVSTLKIQRTERGDSAVYLCASSSTSGANVLTFGAGSRLTVL.